This T cell receptor beta chain derives from a study of blood T cell repertoires in COVID-19 (dated by TCRdb to the early 2020s). Background for the entire study: Samples from collaborators originated in the United States, Italy and Spain and spanned both the acute and convalescent phases of COVID-19. The prospective study material was composed of cDNA or gDNA derived from T cells, B-cell-depleted T cells, or PBMCs. Deeply sampled blood TCRbeta repertoires from subjects exposed to, actively infected with, or recovered from COVID-19 were included in the dataset. Samples came from the ongoing ImmuneRACE study (first 160 participants) plus 1,254 subjects from 6 global collaborators. The sample metadata nearly always contained a de-identified subject ID, COVID-19 status, age in years and sex. The repertoires were made available in a free public database intended to serve as a resource for research on the immune response to SARS-CoV-2. Where available, HLA class I and class II types were obtained from metadata supplied by the sample provider rather than from assay-based typing. Broad study findings and their caveats: How much clinical and demographic metadata was included differed by source and by participant, and the metadata was provided uncurated.

Whole blood was collected in K2EDTA tubes by collaborating institutions according to the institutions' own protocols. For TCRbeta analysis, collaborator samples were shipped as frozen whole blood, as isolated PBMCs, or as DNA extracted from either sample type. TCRbeta CDR3 regions were amplified from genomic DNA using the immunoSEQ Assay, a bias-controlled multiplex PCR. The published analysis was carried out like this. Within the assay, amplification of reference gene primers was used to estimate how many nucleated cells each sample contained. To quantify the absolute abundance of each unique TCRbeta CDR3 rearrangement, sequence reads were collapsed and filtered. For each sample, productive Simpson clonality was calculated by taking the square root of Simpson's diversity index across productive rearrangements. Imported from immuneACCESS, the table was reduced by TCRdb to in-frame sequences with V and J called. These copies leave out some clones; in studies compared against another copy, an unresolved V gene accounts for under half, and the cause of the remainder is not known. That table gives V, J and clone size, and the DNA gave D and trimming. This sample is represented by some 25,000 clones; around four fifths of them were singletons. Of the sample, approximately 8.6% falls within the top ten clones.

Spanning cysteine to phenylalanine, the CDR3 consists of 14 amino acids. The CDR3 DNA has 42 bases and is translated from base 1. Based on the germline V gene (reference sequence), the CDR1 and CDR2 sequences are LNHDA and SQIVND. V and J are trimmed by 3 bases and 6 bases, and the gene matches miss 5 bases of the junction. Comments on this clone: There is no known antigen for this receptor. It has no much larger one-base neighbor in the sample; base qualities were not kept.

This sequence was found in a human donor in a cohort sampled during active COVID-19. Material: peripheral blood. The chain couples TRBV19 to TRBJ2-7; 10 junctional bases match TRBD2. The CDR3 has the sequence CASSMLGTSAEQYF. The DNA is TGTGCCAGTAGTATGTTGGGGACTAGCGCCGAGCAGTACTTC.